What follows are 27 T cell receptor beta chains derived from one specimen sequenced in a study of shared clonotypes between healthy human individuals. TCRdb's copy holds only in-frame clones and misses some; the assay was immunoSEQ multiplex PCR. The table records about 490,000 clones, 76% of them present only once. The specimen sequenced was PBMCs. All receptors come from a woman aged 40 to 55 in good health. Some clones in this sample may be carry-over from other donors' samples.

The J gene is TRBJ2-3, the V gene TRBV6-4; 11 nucleotides agree with TRBD2. Germline V lookup: CDR1 MRHNA, CDR2 SNTAGT. This CDR3 contains 15 residues. Germline trimming cut 4 bases from V and 10 bases from J; bases unmatched to any gene: 10. CDR3 protein: CASSVSLAGEDPQYF. In nucleotides, the CDR3 is TGTGCCAGCAGTGTTTCACTAGCGGGAGAGGATCCGCAGTATTTT.

A note on this clone: This probably arose from a read error, given a far larger clone one base away. At the DNA level, this CDR3 is encoded by other sequences in the same sample as well. The chain joins TRBV14 to TRBJ2-7, with 8 bases identical to TRBD1. The CDR3 totals 15 residues. Germline CDR1 is SGHDN and CDR2 is FVKESK. Trimming cost V 4 bases and J 4 bases; bases outside gene matches: 9. The CDR3 spells CASSLDRGSSYEQYF. In DNA form, the CDR3 reads TGTGCCAGCAGCCTAGACAGGGGAAGCTCATACGAGCAGTACTTC. The full variable domain, with the rest looked up from reference TRBV14 and TRBJ2-7, is EAGVTQFPSHSVIEKGQTVTLRCDPISGHDNLYWYRRVMGKEIKFLLHFVKESKQDESGMPNNRFLAERTGGTYSTLKVQPAELEDSGVYFCASSLDRGSSYEQYFGPGTRLTVT.

The chain couples TRBV7-6 to TRBJ2-2; 11 nucleotides match TRBD1. The V gene's germline CDR1 is SGHVS and CDR2 FNYEAQ. V lost 1 base and J lost 7; bases outside the gene matches: 2. The CDR3 length is 15 residues. The CDR3 protein is CASSLGTGGIGELFF. CDR3 coding DNA: TGTGCCAGCAGCTTAGGGACAGGGGGCATCGGGGAGCTGTTTTTT.

This chain joins TRBV6-6 and TRBJ2-7, with 8 positions matching TRBD1. Germline assignment: CDR1 MNHNY and CDR2 SVGAGI (reference sequence). The CDR3 sequence is 14 residues long. V was pared by 5 bases and J by 5 bases, with 8 bases of the junction left unmatched. The CDR3 coding sequence is TGTGCCAGCAGTACCCGGACAGGGAAAAACGAGCAGTACTTC. It yields the protein CASSTRTGKNEQYF.

CDR3 sequence reads: CASRVQNTGELFF. The CDR3 nucleotides read TGTGCCAGCAGAGTCCAGAACACCGGGGAGCTGTTTTTT. The chain has TRBV27 and TRBJ2-2; D unclear. This CDR3 is built from 13 residues. With 6 bases removed from V and 1 base from J, the gap between germline ends came to 6 bases. Germline V CDR1 and CDR2: MNHEY, SMNVEV (reference sequence).

The chain couples TRBV7-9 to TRBJ2-5, with D possibly matching TRBD2 (6 bases). CDR1 is SEHNR and CDR2 is FQNEAQ in the germline V gene (reference sequence). This CDR3 is 16 amino acids long. Trimming took off 1 base at V and 2 bases at J, with 14 bases between the two ends. CDR3 loop: CASSLGGSSEQETQYF. CDR3 nucleotide sequence: TGTGCCAGCAGCTTAGGCGGATCTAGCGAACAAGAGACCCAGTACTTC.

The chain carries TRBV10-3 and TRBJ2-1; 8 nucleotides line up with TRBD2. CDR1 is ENHRY, CDR2 SYGVKD, per germline. V shed 2 bases and J 7 bases; nucleotides not matched to a gene: 7. The CDR3 contains 15 residues. CDR3 sequence (DNA): TGTGCCATCAGTGAGGGACTAGCAGGCCGTAATGAGCAGTTCTTC. Its translation: CAISEGLAGRNEQFF.

The rearrangement links TRBV7-8 to TRBJ2-5, with 10 bases lining up with TRBD2. This CDR3 contains 17 residues. The J segment lost 7 bases and the V segment lost 5 bases, leaving 16 bases of the junction unmatched. CDR1 and CDR2 from the germline V gene are SGHVS and FQNEAQ. The CDR3 DNA is TGTGCCAGCAGCCCGCGGACTAGCGGTTATCTTTTTGGGACCCAGTACTTC. This sequence encodes CASSPRTSGYLFGTQYF.

The chain links TRBV7-9 to TRBJ2-1; 10 nucleotides match TRBD1. Germline CDR1 reads SEHNR; CDR2 reads FQNEAQ (reference sequence). J was trimmed by 4 bases and V by 5 bases; bases with no gene match: 2. CDR3 length: 14 residues. The CDR3 protein is CASSAGQGYNEQFF. CDR3 DNA: TGTGCCAGCAGCGCGGGACAGGGGTACAATGAGCAGTTCTTC.

The chain carries TRBV5-1 and TRBJ2-6; D uncertain. The CDR3 runs 16 residues. Per germline, CDR1 SGHRS and CDR2 YFSETQ. Deletions cut 6 bases from V and 0 bases from J, with 13 bases between. This chain's CDR3 is CASTDGKNSGANVLTF. The DNA for the CDR3 is TGCGCCAGCACGGACGGAAAAAACTCTGGGGCCAACGTCCTGACTTTC. The variable domain in full, with the rest retrieved from reference TRBV5-1 and TRBJ2-6, is KAGVTQTPRYLIKTRGQQVTLSCSPISGHRSVSWYQQTPGQGLQFLFEYFSETQRNKGNFPGRFSGRQFSNSRSEMNVSTLELGDSALYLCASTDGKNSGANVLTFGAGSRLTVL.

This rearrangement joins TRBV7-2 to TRBJ1-2; 11 bases agree with TRBD1. With V trimmed by 4 bases and J by 8 bases, 6 bases remained unmatched. Germline V gene lookup returns CDR1 SGHTA and CDR2 FQGNSA. This CDR3 is built from 14 residues. CDR3 DNA: TGTGCCAGCAGCTCCGGACAGGGGGCGCGAGGCTACACCTTC. Translation: CASSSGQGARGYTF.

This clone was recorded a few times. The chain joins TRBV19 to TRBJ1-5; tentatively, D is TRBD1 (5 bases). V was pared by 5 bases and J by 0 bases, with 11 bases between. The CDR3 has 15 residues. The germline V gene encodes CDR1 LNHDA and CDR2 SQIVND (reference sequence). CDR3 sequence (DNA): TGTGCCAGTAGTGACCGGGACGGTAGCAATCAGCCCCAGCATTTT. As protein: CASSDRDGSNQPQHF.

This clone is a singleton in its sample. The final CDR3 position lacks the conserved phenylalanine or tryptophan, pointing to a likely read error. This chain connects TRBV28 to TRBJ2-7, with TRBD1 matching 9 bases. Germline V gene sequence: CDR1 MDHEN, CDR2 SYDVKM. The CDR3 has 17 amino acids. V lost 4 bases to trimming and J lost 3 bases; unmatched junction nucleotides: 13. This CDR3 reads CASSWDYTGTGSYEQYL. DNA of the CDR3: TGTGCCAGCAGTTGGGACTACACCGGGACAGGGAGCTACGAGCAGTACTTA.

As for this clone: This sequence may be a read error, since a much larger clone differs from it by one base. The same CDR3 arises from other DNA sequences in this sample as well. V and J are TRBV5-1 and TRBJ1-1; no definite D call. CDR3 length equals 14 residues. Germline V gene sequence: CDR1 SGHRS, CDR2 YFSETQ. Trimming left V 4 bases short and J 2 bases short, with 12 bases between. DNA for the CDR3: TGCGCCAGCAGCCCAAGGACCGTAAACACTGAAGCTTTCTTT. Its protein is CASSPRTVNTEAFF.

This clone was recorded once. The conserved phenylalanine or tryptophan normally closing the CDR3 is absent here, so this likely arose from a read error. DNA for the CDR3: TGTGCCAGCACCGGCCCGGCATATTCCTACGAGCAGTACCTC. Translated, it gives CASTGPAYSYEQYL. This chain joins TRBV2 and TRBJ2-7; no definite D call. Germline CDR1 SNHLY, CDR2 FYNNEI. V was pared by 7 bases and J by 1 base, with 14 bases between. CDR3 length: 14 residues.

The CDR3 sequence is CASSLSGTGTSGSDTQYF. Written as DNA, the CDR3 is TGTGCCAGCAGCCTCTCAGGAACAGGGACTAGCGGGAGTGATACGCAGTATTTT. The gene calls are TRBV5-8 and TRBJ2-3, with 14 bases matching TRBD2. Trimming at V came to 4 bases and at J to 6 bases, leaving 13 bases not matched to a gene. This CDR3 has 18 residues. Germline V gene sequence: CDR1 SGHTS, CDR2 YDEGEE.

The gene calls are TRBV7-9 and TRBJ1-4; D uncertain. The CDR3 has 13 amino acids. Trimming pared 6 bases from V and 2 bases from J, leaving 7 bases between. CDR1 and CDR2 from the germline V gene are SEHNR and FQNEAQ (reference sequence). The DNA for the CDR3 is TGTGCCAGCAGGAAGGAGACTAATGAAAAACTGTTTTTT. Its protein is CASRKETNEKLFF.

As DNA, the CDR3 is TGTGCCAGCAGCTTATCACCGGGACCTTCCTACGAGCAGTACTTC. This sequence encodes CASSLSPGPSYEQYF. The chain links TRBV7-7 to TRBJ2-7, with D perhaps matching TRBD1 or TRBD2 (5 bases each). V shed 2 bases and J shed 1 base, with 12 bases lying between them. Germline lookup yields CDR1 SSHAT and CDR2 FNYEAQ (reference sequence). The CDR3 contains 15 residues.

V gene TRBV11-3 combines with J gene TRBJ2-3; D is unresolved. Germline CDR1 is SGHNT and CDR2 is YENEEA. The CDR3 is made up of 14 amino acids. The ends were cut back, 1 base at V and 2 bases at J, with 7 bases in the middle. CDR3 loop: CASSLAAATDTQYF. The CDR3 region has the DNA TGTGCCAGCAGCTTAGCGGCAGCCACAGATACGCAGTATTTT.

The chain is built from TRBV15 and TRBJ2-1; D gene uncertain. This CDR3 region has 14 residues. The germline CDR1 and CDR2 sequences are LNHNV and YYDKDF (reference sequence). V dropped 0 bases and J dropped 1 base, with 4 bases sitting between them. CDR3 DNA: TGTGCCACCAGCAGAGAACCTTCCTACAATGAGCAGTTCTTC. As protein: CATSREPSYNEQFF.

The V and J genes are TRBV5-1 and TRBJ1-1; D is uncertain. The CDR3 consists of 15 residues. The germline V and J ends were trimmed by 0 bases and 1 base, with 10 bases remaining between them. Germline values: CDR1 SGHRS, CDR2 YFSETQ. The CDR3 sequence is CASSLVGEPNTEAFF. The CDR3, as DNA: TGCGCCAGCAGCTTGGTGGGCGAACCGAACACTGAAGCTTTCTTT.

The chain joins TRBV27 to TRBJ2-7; 9 bases align to TRBD1. J gave up 4 bases and V 4 bases, and 5 bases lay outside the gene matches. This CDR3 contains 14 residues. Germline lookup yields CDR1 MNHEY and CDR2 SMNVEV (reference sequence). The chain's CDR3 is CASSSNRGLYEQYF. The CDR3 nucleotides read TGTGCCAGCAGTTCTAACAGGGGGCTTTACGAGCAGTACTTC.

This clone was seen a single time. This chain uses TRBV5-1 with TRBJ1-1; TRBD1 agrees at 8 bases. The trim removed 3 bases at V and 1 base at J, leaving 2 bases unmatched. Germline V gene data show CDR1 as SGHRS and CDR2 as YFSETQ. The length of the CDR3 is 14 residues. The CDR3 DNA sequence: TGCGCCAGCAGCTCAGGGGGCACGAACACTGAAGCTTTCTTT. As protein: CASSSGGTNTEAFF.

The chain is built from TRBV30 and TRBJ2-7, with 8 bases fitting TRBD2. The CDR3 covers 15 residues. Germline V lookup: CDR1 GTSNPN, CDR2 SVGIG (reference sequence). V shed 1 base and J 7 bases; nucleotides not matched to a gene: 12. The CDR3 bases are TGTGCCTGGAGTGAGGGAACCGGGACTAGGGGGGAGCAGTACTTC. Residues: CAWSEGTGTRGEQYF.

The chain couples TRBV7-2 to TRBJ2-3; no reliable D call. From germline, CDR1 is SGHTA and CDR2 FQGNSA. CDR3 size: 13 residues. Trimming stripped 7 bases from V and 4 bases from J, with 12 bases between. The CDR3 DNA is TGTGCCAGCACCCTTCGACTTGCAGATACGCAGTATTTT. It specifies CASTLRLADTQYF.

This chain uses TRBV7-9 with TRBJ2-7; 9 bases map to TRBD1. Germline CDR1 and CDR2: SEHNR and FQNEAQ (reference sequence). The CDR3 is made up of 16 amino acids. Trimming took 4 bases from V and 2 from J; bases not matched to a gene: 9. The CDR3 bases are TGTGCCAGCAGCTCGGCCGGGACAGGGTTGACCTACGAGCAGTACTTC. This sequence encodes CASSSAGTGLTYEQYF.

The J gene is TRBJ2-1, the V gene TRBV7-9, with 7 positions matching TRBD2. CDR1 and CDR2 (germline): SEHNR, FQNEAQ (reference sequence). V lost 4 bases, J lost 9 bases, and 6 bases stayed unmatched. The CDR3 extends over 13 amino acids. CDR3 in amino acids: CASSSISSGEQFF. Here the CDR3 DNA reads TGTGCCAGCAGCTCCATCTCTAGCGGTGAGCAGTTCTTC.